The clone carrying this T cell receptor beta chain has a count of ten or more. Its specificity is unknown. Each TCR transcript was tagged with a 10-nucleotide random UMI during 5'RACE. A single record per CDR3 protein comes from TCRdb applying MiXCR to the 5' RACE reads. This sample has around 51,000 distinct CDR3 sequences, with about 13% found just once. V lost 6 bases and J lost 6, with 9 bases in between. CDR3 length: 13 residues. Germline V CDR1 and CDR2: SEHNR, FQNEAQ (reference sequence). The data belong to a study of neurological immune-mediated disorders. Time point noted: longitudinal time-point 3. Unsorted libraries were generated from 2 million PBMCs held at -80 degrees C. Study-wide findings and caveats: None of the CDR3 amino acid sequences of expanded clones recurred across subjects, suggesting private repertoires in all groups. Expansion of TCR clones was greatest in HTLV-1-associated myelopathy and smallest in multiple sclerosis, where it fell below that of healthy controls.

The sequenced material came from PBMCs. This clonotype was sampled from a male donor with HTLV-1-associated myelopathy (HAM/TSP). The chain is built from TRBV7-9 and TRBJ1-6; no definite D call. The CDR3 DNA follows: TGTGCCAGCAGTCACGGATCTAATTCACCCCTCCACTTT. It specifies CASSHGSNSPLHF. Supplemented by reference TRBV7-9 and TRBJ1-6, the full variable domain reads DTGVSQNPRHKITKRGQNVTFRCDPISEHNRLYWYRQTLGQGPEFLTYFQNEAQLEKSRLLSDRFSAERPKGSFSTLEIQRTEQGDSAMYLCASSHGSNSPLHFGNGTRLTVT.